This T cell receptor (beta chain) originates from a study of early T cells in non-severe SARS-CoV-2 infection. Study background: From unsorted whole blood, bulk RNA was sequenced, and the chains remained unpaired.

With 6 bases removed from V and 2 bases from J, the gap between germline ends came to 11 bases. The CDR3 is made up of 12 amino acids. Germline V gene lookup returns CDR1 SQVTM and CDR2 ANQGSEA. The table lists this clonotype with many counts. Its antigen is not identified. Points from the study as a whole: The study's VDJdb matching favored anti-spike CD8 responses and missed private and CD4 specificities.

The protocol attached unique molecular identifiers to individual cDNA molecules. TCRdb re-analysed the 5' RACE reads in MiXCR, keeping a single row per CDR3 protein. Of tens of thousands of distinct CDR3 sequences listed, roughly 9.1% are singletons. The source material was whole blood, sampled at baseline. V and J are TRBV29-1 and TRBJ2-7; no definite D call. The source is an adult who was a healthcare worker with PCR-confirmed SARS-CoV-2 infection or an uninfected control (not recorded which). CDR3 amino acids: CSVAASTYEQYF. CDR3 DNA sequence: TGCAGCGTCGCCGCTTCGACCTACGAGCAGTACTTC.